This T cell receptor (beta chain) was identified in a study of tissue T cells after allogeneic stem cell transplantation. The study, taken as a whole, reports: Limitations included a small, clinically heterogeneous cohort and limited sampling depth. Anatomically similar tissues had similar TCR repertoires within each patient. Shared clones across patients were few; motif clustering revealed tissue-specific shared signatures.

Trimming cost V 0 bases and J 4 bases, with 13 bases left between them. The CDR3 extends over 16 amino acids. Germline V gene data show CDR1 as MNHEY and CDR2 as SMNVEV (reference sequence). Turning to this clone: Its specificity is unknown.

Autopsy tissues included GI tract, liver, skin and lymphoid organs. Here immunoSEQ multiplex PCR was the method, and the copy in TCRdb shows in-frame clones only, minus some. The table shows under 7,500 clones, with around 61% occurring only once. The sample here was duodenum tissue, taken at autopsy. The V gene is TRBV27, the J gene TRBJ2-1; possible D gene TRBD2, 6 bases. This receptor was obtained from an older female donor with lung cancer. The CDR3 coding sequence is TGTGCCAGCAGTTTATCGATCGGGAGCGGTTACAATGAGCAGTTCTTC. Translated: CASSLSIGSGYNEQFF.